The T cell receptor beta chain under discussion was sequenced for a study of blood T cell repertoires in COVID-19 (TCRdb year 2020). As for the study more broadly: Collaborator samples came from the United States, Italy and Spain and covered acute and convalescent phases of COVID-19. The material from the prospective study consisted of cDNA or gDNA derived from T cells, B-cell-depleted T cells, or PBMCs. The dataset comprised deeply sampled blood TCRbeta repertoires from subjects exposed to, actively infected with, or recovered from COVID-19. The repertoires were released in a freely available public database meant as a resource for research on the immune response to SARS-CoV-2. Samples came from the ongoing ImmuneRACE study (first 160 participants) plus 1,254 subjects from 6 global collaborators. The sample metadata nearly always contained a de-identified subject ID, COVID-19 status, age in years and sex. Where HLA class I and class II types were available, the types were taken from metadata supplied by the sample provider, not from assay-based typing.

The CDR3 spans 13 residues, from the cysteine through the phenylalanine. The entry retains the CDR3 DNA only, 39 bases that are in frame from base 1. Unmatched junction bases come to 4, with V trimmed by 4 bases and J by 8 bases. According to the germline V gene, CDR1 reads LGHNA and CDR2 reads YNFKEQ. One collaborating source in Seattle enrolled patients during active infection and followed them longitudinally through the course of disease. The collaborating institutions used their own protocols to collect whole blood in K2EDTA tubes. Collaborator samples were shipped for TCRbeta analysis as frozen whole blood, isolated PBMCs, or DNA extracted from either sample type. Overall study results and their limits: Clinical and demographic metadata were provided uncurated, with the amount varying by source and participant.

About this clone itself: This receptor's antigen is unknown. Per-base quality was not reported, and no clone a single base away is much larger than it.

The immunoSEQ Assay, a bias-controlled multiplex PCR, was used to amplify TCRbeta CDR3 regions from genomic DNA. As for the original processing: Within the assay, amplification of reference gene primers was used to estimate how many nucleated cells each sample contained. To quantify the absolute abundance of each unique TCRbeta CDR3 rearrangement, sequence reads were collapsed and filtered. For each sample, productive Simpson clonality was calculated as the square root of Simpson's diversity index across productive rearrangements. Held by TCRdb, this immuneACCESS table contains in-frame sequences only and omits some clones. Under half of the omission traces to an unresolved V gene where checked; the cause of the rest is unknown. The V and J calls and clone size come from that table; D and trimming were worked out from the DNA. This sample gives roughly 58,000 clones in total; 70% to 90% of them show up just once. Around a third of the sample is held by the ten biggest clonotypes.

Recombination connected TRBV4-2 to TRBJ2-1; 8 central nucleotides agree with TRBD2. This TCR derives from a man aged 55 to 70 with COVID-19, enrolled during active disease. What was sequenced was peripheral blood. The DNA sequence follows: TGTGCCAGCAGCCGTCCGGGAGGGGATGAGCAGTTCTTC. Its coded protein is CASSRPGGDEQFF.